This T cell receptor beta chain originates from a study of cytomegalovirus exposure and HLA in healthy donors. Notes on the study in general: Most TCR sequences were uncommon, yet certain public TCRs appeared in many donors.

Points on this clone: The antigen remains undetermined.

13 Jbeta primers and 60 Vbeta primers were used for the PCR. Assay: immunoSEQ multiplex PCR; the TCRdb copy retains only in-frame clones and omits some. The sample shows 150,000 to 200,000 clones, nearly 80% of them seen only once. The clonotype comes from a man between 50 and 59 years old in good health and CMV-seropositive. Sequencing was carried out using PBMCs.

CDR3 DNA: TGTGCCAGCAGCTCAGGACAGGGTAATGAAAAACTGTTTTTT. Protein: CASSSGQGNEKLFF. The chain employs TRBV7-8 and TRBJ1-4; 8 bases agree with TRBD1. The CDR3 loop spans 14 amino acids. Per germline, CDR1 SGHVS and CDR2 FQNEAQ. The junction had 2 bases not matched to a gene; V was cut back by 4 bases and J by 4 bases.